Listed below are T cell receptor beta chains from one sample, sequenced in a study of T cell changes during pregnancy in multiple sclerosis. Assay: immunoSEQ multiplex PCR; the TCRdb copy retains only in-frame clones and omits some. The repertoire holds tens of thousands of clones, with just over 90% as singletons. The sequenced sample was CD4+ T cells from peripheral blood mononuclear cells, obtained before pregnancy. These receptor sequences come from a female donor with multiple sclerosis, enrolled in a pregnancy study. CDR3s include the opening cysteine and the closing phenylalanine or tryptophan. The order of the fields is J gene, D gene, clone size, V gene, CDR3 DNA, CDR3 protein. The D gene is left open where the match is weak. A clone size is listed for some rows: how often the clone was seen (once, few, many), or a class if it is expanded.

j_gene: TRBJ2-3
d_gene: TRBD2
abundance: .
v_gene: TRBV30
CDR3nt: TGTGCCTGGAACCTAGGGACTAGCGCTAGCACAGATACGCAGTATTTT
CDR3aa: CAWNLGTSASTDTQYF

j_gene: TRBJ1-2
d_gene: .
abundance: .
v_gene: TRBV5-1
CDR3nt: TGCGCCAGCCGAGAGGGGAGGGCTAACTATGGCTACACCTTC
CDR3aa: CASREGRANYGYTF

j_gene: TRBJ1-1
d_gene: .
abundance: .
v_gene: TRBV11-3
CDR3nt: TGTGCCAGCAGTCTTACATCACAGACGAACACTGAAGCTTTCTTT
CDR3aa: CASSLTSQTNTEAFF

j_gene: TRBJ1-4
d_gene: TRBD1
abundance: .
v_gene: TRBV25-1
CDR3nt: TGTGCCAGCAGAAACACAGGGGTAAGTTCGACTAATGAAAAACTGTTTTTT
CDR3aa: CASRNTGVSSTNEKLFF

j_gene: TRBJ2-7
d_gene: .
abundance: .
v_gene: TRBV6-5
CDR3nt: TGTGCCAGCAGCCTTGGGGGGACCTACGAGCAGTACTTC
CDR3aa: CASSLGGTYEQYF

j_gene: TRBJ2-5
d_gene: TRBD2
abundance: .
v_gene: TRBV5-4
CDR3nt: TGTGCCAGCAGCCTGGGGTCTAGCGGAGCCCTCCGGGAGACCCAGTACTTC
CDR3aa: CASSLGSSGALRETQYF

j_gene: TRBJ2-1
d_gene: .
abundance: .
v_gene: TRBV7-8
CDR3nt: TGTGCCAGCAGCTTAGTGACTAACTACAATGAGCAGTTCTTC
CDR3aa: CASSLVTNYNEQFF

j_gene: TRBJ2-7
d_gene: TRBD2
abundance: .
v_gene: TRBV14
CDR3nt: TGTGCCAGCAGCCCCCTTAGCGGGTACTCCTACGAGCAGTACTTC
CDR3aa: CASSPLSGYSYEQYF

j_gene: TRBJ2-7
d_gene: TRBD1
abundance: .
v_gene: TRBV18
CDR3nt: TGTGCCAGCTCACCACTCGCGACAGGGGGAAACGAGCAGTACTTC
CDR3aa: CASSPLATGGNEQYF

j_gene: TRBJ2-5
d_gene: .
abundance: .
v_gene: TRBV5-8
CDR3nt: TGTGCCAGCAGCTTGGGTAGGCGGACAGCTTACCAAGAGACCCAGTACTTC
CDR3aa: CASSLGRRTAYQETQYF

j_gene: TRBJ2-3
d_gene: .
abundance: .
v_gene: TRBV7-3
CDR3nt: TGTGCCAGCAGCTTAACGGGACTCCCCCAGGATACGCAGTATTTT
CDR3aa: CASSLTGLPQDTQYF

j_gene: TRBJ1-1
d_gene: .
abundance: .
v_gene: TRBV7-3
CDR3nt: TGTGCCAGCAGCTCACAGTTCAACACTGAAGCTTTCTTT
CDR3aa: CASSSQFNTEAFF

j_gene: TRBJ2-7
d_gene: .
abundance: .
v_gene: TRBV21-1
CDR3nt: TGTGCCAGCAGCAAAGGGCTGGAGCAGTACTTC
CDR3aa: CASSKGLEQYF

j_gene: TRBJ2-5
d_gene: .
abundance: .
v_gene: TRBV7-3
CDR3nt: TGTGCCAGCAGCTTAACGAACAGGGAGGGAGAGACCCAGTACTTC
CDR3aa: CASSLTNREGETQYF

j_gene: TRBJ2-2
d_gene: .
abundance: .
v_gene: TRBV6-5
CDR3nt: TGTGCCAGCAAAGAACAGGGAACCGGGGAGCTGTTTTTT
CDR3aa: CASKEQGTGELFF

j_gene: TRBJ1-2
d_gene: TRBD1
abundance: .
v_gene: TRBV5-6
CDR3nt: TGTGCCAGCAGACATAGGACAGGGGACAACTATGGCTACACCTTC
CDR3aa: CASRHRTGDNYGYTF

j_gene: TRBJ2-3
d_gene: TRBD2
abundance: .
v_gene: TRBV5-4
CDR3nt: TGTGCCAGCAGCCGCCCTGGGACTACTAGCACAGATACGCAGTATTTT
CDR3aa: CASSRPGTTSTDTQYF

j_gene: TRBJ1-4
d_gene: .
abundance: once
v_gene: TRBV6-5
CDR3nt: TGTGCCAGCAGTTACTCGTACAATAATGAAAAACTGTTTTTT
CDR3aa: CASSYSYNNEKLFF

j_gene: TRBJ2-3
d_gene: TRBD1
abundance: .
v_gene: TRBV4-1
CDR3nt: TGCGCCAGCAGCCGTACCGGGACAGCTAACACAGATACGCAGTATTTT
CDR3aa: CASSRTGTANTDTQYF

j_gene: TRBJ1-2
d_gene: TRBD1
abundance: .
v_gene: TRBV9
CDR3nt: TGTGCCAGCAGCGCCGGGACAGGGGACGGATATGGCTACACCTTC
CDR3aa: CASSAGTGDGYGYTF

j_gene: TRBJ2-3
d_gene: .
abundance: .
v_gene: TRBV10-3
CDR3nt: TGTGCCGTCCGAGCGATAGCGGACCGCACAGATACGCAGTATTTT
CDR3aa: CAVRAIADRTDTQYF

j_gene: TRBJ1-1
d_gene: .
abundance: few
v_gene: TRBV19
CDR3nt: TGTGCCAGTAGGAGGCAGCTGAACACTGAAGCTTTCTTT
CDR3aa: CASRRQLNTEAFF

j_gene: TRBJ1-1
d_gene: .
abundance: .
v_gene: TRBV5-1
CDR3nt: TGCGCCAGCAGCCCGACGGGGGTTCTTACTGAAGCTTTCTTT
CDR3aa: CASSPTGVLTEAFF

j_gene: TRBJ1-2
d_gene: TRBD1
abundance: .
v_gene: TRBV28
CDR3nt: TGTGCCAGCTCCTCGGGACAGGGGAACTATGGCTACACCTTC
CDR3aa: CASSSGQGNYGYTF

j_gene: TRBJ1-6
d_gene: .
abundance: .
v_gene: TRBV18
CDR3nt: TGTGCCAGCTCACCTTTGGCAGCTGGGCAGGCTTCACCCCTCCACTTT
CDR3aa: CASSPLAAGQASPLHF

j_gene: TRBJ1-1
d_gene: TRBD1
abundance: .
v_gene: TRBV9
CDR3nt: TGTGCCAGCAGCGCCCAGGGGGCTGGACGCGGCACTGAAGCTTTCTTT
CDR3aa: CASSAQGAGRGTEAFF

j_gene: TRBJ2-3
d_gene: .
abundance: .
v_gene: TRBV7-9
CDR3nt: TGTGCCAGCAGCTTATGGTTAGGCCTAGCAGCCACAGATACGCAGTATTTT
CDR3aa: CASSLWLGLAATDTQYF

j_gene: TRBJ2-5
d_gene: TRBD2
abundance: .
v_gene: TRBV28
CDR3nt: TGTGCCAGTAATCTAGCGGGGCTACAAGAGACCCAGTACTTC
CDR3aa: CASNLAGLQETQYF

j_gene: TRBJ1-1
d_gene: TRBD1
abundance: .
v_gene: TRBV7-2
CDR3nt: TGTGCCAGCAGCGATGGGACAGGGGGTTATTGGAGACCGAACACTGAAGCTTTCTTT
CDR3aa: CASSDGTGGYWRPNTEAFF

j_gene: TRBJ1-1
d_gene: .
abundance: .
v_gene: TRBV6-1
CDR3nt: TGTGCCAGCAGTGTTGTTAGCGCGAACACTGAAGCTTTCTTT
CDR3aa: CASSVVSANTEAFF

j_gene: TRBJ2-7
d_gene: TRBD1
abundance: .
v_gene: TRBV18
CDR3nt: TGTGCCAGCTCACCAAGGACACAGGGGTCCCACGAGCAGTACTTC
CDR3aa: CASSPRTQGSHEQYF

j_gene: TRBJ1-3
d_gene: TRBD1
abundance: .
v_gene: TRBV10-3
CDR3nt: TGTGCCATCAAAACAGGGGCCCTCTCTGGAAACACCATATATTTT
CDR3aa: CAIKTGALSGNTIYF

j_gene: TRBJ1-2
d_gene: .
abundance: .
v_gene: TRBV19
CDR3nt: TGTGCCAGTAGTCCAAGCCGAGGACAAATATATAACTATGGCTACACCTTC
CDR3aa: CASSPSRGQIYNYGYTF